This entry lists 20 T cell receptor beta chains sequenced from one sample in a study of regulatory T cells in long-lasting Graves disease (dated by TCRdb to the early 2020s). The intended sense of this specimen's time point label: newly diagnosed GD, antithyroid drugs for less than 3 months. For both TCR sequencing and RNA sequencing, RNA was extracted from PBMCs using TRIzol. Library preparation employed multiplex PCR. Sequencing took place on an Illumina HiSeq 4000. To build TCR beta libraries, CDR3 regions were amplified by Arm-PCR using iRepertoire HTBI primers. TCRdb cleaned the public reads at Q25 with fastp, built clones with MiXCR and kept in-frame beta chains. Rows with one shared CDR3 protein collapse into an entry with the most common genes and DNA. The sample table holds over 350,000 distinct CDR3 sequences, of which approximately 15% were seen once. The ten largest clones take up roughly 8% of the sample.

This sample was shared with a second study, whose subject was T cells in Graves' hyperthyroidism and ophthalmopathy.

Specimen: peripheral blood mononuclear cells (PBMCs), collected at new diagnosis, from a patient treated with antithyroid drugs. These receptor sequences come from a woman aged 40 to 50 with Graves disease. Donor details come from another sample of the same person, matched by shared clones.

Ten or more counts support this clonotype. Here the CDR3 reads CASSSGTSGRRDTQYF. In nucleotides, the CDR3 is TGTGCCAGCAGTTCCGGGACTAGCGGGAGACGGGATACGCAGTATTTT. V is TRBV6-5 and J is TRBJ2-3, with 14 positions matching TRBD2. CDR1 MNHEY and CDR2 SVGAGI come from the germline V gene. The J segment lost 6 bases and the V segment lost 4 bases, leaving 6 bases of the junction unmatched. There are 16 residues in the CDR3.

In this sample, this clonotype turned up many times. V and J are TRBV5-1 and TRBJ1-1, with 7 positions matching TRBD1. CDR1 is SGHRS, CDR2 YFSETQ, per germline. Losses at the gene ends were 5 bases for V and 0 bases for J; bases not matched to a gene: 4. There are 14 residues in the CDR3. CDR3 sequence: CASRRDRMNTEAFF. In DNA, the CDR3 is TGCGCCAGCAGACGGGACAGAATGAACACTGAAGCTTTCTTT.

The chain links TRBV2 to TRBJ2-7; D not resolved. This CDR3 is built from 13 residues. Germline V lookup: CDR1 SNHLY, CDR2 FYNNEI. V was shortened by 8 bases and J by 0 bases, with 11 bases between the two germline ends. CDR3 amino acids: CASQYPSSYEQYF. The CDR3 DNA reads TGTGCCAGCCAGTATCCGAGCTCCTACGAGCAGTACTTC.

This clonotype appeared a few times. CDR3 sequence: CAIRLGLAKNIQYF. The CDR3, as DNA: TGTGCCATCAGGCTCGGACTAGCCAAAAACATTCAGTACTTC. The chain uses TRBV10-3 and TRBJ2-4, with a weak D call TRBD2 (5 bases). Trimming pared 6 bases from V and 0 bases from J, leaving 9 bases between. The germline CDR1 and CDR2 sequences are ENHRY and SYGVKD. The CDR3 is 14 amino acids.

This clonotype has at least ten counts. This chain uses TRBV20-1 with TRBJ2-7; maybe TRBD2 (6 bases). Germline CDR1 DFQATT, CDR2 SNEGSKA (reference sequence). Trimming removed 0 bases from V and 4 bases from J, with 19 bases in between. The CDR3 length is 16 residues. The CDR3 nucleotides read TGCAGTGCTAGAGATCGGGAGACAGCCCGGATATACGAGCAGTACTTC. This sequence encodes CSARDRETARIYEQYF.

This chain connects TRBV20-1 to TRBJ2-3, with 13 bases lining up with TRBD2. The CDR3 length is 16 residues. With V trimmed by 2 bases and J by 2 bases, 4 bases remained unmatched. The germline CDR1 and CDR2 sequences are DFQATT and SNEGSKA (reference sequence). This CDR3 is CSARTGLAGFTDTQYF. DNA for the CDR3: TGCAGTGCTAGAACGGGACTAGCGGGGTTCACAGATACGCAGTATTTT.

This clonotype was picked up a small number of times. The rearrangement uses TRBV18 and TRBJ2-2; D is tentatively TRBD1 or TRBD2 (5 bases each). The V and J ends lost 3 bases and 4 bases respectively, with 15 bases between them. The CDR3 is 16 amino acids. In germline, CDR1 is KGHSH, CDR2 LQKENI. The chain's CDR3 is CASSPIKPGTTGELFF. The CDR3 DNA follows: TGTGCCAGCTCACCCATTAAGCCAGGGACCACCGGGGAGCTGTTTTTT.

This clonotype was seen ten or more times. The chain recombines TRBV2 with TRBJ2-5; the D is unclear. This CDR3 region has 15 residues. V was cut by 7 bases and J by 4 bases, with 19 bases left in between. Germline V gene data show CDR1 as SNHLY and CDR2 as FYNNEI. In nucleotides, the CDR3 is TGTGCCAGCACTGTAAACTACCTATCGGGAGAGACCCAGTACTTC. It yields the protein CASTVNYLSGETQYF.

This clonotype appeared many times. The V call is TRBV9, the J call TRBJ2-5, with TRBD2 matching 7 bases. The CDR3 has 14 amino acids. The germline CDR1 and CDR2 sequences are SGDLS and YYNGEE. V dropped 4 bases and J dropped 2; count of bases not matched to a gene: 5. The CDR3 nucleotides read TGTGCCAGCAGCTTGACTAGCTTGCAAGAGACCCAGTACTTC. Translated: CASSLTSLQETQYF.

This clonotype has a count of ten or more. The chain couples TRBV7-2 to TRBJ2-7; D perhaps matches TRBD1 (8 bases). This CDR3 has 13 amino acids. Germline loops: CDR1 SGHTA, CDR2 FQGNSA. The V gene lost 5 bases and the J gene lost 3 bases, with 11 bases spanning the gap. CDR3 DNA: TGTGCCAGCAGCAACAGGGGGGGCTACGAGCAGTACTTC. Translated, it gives CASSNRGGYEQYF.

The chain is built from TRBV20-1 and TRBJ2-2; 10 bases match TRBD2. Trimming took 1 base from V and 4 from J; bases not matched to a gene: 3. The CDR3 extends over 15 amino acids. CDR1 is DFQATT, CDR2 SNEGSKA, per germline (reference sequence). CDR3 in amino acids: CSARASGSVTGELFF. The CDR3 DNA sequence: TGCAGTGCTAGAGCTAGCGGGAGCGTCACCGGGGAGCTGTTTTTT.

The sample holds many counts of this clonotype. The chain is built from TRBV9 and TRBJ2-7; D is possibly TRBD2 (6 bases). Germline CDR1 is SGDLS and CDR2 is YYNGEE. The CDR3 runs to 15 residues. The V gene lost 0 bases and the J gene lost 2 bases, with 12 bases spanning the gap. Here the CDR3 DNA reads TGTGCCAGCAGCGTAGCGCCGGGGGAGGCCTACGAGCAGTACTTC. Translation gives CASSVAPGEAYEQYF.

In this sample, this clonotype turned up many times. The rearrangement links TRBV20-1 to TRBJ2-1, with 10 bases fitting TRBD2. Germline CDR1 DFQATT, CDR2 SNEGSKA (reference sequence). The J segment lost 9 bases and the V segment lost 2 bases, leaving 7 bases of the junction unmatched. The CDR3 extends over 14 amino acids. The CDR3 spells CSARTLAGVGEQFF. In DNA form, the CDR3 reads TGCAGTGCTAGAACGCTAGCGGGAGTTGGTGAGCAGTTCTTC.

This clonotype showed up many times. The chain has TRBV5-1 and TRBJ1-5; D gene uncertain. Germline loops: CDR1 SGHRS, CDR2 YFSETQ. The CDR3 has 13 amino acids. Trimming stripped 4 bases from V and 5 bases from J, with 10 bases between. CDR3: CASSAGPDQPQHF. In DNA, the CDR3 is TGCGCCAGCAGCGCCGGTCCGGATCAGCCCCAGCATTTT.

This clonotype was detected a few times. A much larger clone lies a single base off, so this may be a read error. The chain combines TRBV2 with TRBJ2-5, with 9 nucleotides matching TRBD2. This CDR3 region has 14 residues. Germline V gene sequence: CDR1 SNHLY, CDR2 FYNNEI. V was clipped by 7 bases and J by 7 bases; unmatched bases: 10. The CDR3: CASNPGLAVGTQYF. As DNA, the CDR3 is TGTGCCAGCAACCCGGGACTAGCTGTAGGGACCCAGTACTTC.

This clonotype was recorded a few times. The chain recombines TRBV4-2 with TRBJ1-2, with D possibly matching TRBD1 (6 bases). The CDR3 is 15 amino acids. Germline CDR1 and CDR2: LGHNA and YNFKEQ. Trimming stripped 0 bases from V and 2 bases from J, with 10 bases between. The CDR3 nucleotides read TGTGCCAGCAGCCAAGATCTTAGGGGGAACTATGGCTACACCTTC. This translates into CASSQDLRGNYGYTF.

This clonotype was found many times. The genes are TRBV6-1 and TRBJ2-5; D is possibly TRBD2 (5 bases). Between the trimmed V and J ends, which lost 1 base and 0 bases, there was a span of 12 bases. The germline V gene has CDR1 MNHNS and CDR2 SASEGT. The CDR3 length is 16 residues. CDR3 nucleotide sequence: TGTGCCAGCAGTGAAGGGGAGAGGACGTACCAAGAGACCCAGTACTTC. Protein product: CASSEGERTYQETQYF.

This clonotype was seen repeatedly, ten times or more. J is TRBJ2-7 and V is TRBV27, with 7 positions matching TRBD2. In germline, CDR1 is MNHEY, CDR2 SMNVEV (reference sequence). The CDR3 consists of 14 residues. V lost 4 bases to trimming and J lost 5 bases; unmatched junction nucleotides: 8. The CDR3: CASSSGTTWDEQYF. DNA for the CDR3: TGTGCCAGCAGTTCAGGGACTACTTGGGACGAGCAGTACTTC.

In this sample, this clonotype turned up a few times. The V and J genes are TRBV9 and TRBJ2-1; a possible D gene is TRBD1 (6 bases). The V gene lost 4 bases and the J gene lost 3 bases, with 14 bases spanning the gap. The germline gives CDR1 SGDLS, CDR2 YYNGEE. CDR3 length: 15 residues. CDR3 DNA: TGTGCCAGCAGCCCCCAGGGGTGGGACTACAATGAGCAGTTCTTC. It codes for CASSPQGWDYNEQFF.

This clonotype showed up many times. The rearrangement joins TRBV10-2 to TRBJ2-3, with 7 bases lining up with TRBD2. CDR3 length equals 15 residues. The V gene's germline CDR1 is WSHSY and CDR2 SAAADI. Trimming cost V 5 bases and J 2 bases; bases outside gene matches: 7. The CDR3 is CASSTWTSPTDTQYF. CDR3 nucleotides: TGCGCCAGCAGTACTTGGACTAGTCCCACAGATACGCAGTATTTT.